A selection of T cell receptor beta chains follows, all from one sample in a study of cytomegalovirus exposure and HLA in healthy donors. Profiling relied on immunoSEQ multiplex PCR, and the TCRdb table lists in-frame clones only, not all of them. The table records approximately 210,000 clones, over 80% of them present only once. The specimen sequenced was PBMCs. The receptors here all came from a man aged 40-50 years in good health and CMV-seropositive. CDR3s include the opening cysteine and the closing phenylalanine or tryptophan. D genes are given only for firm matches. Not all rows give a size; the values are once, few, many and, for expanded clones, a class.

V gene	D gene	clone size	J gene	CDR3 protein	CDR3 DNA
TRBV6-1	NA	NA	TRBJ1-2	CASSVGQTNYGYTF	TGTGCCAGCAGTGTAGGACAGACAAACTATGGCTACACCTTC
TRBV25-1	TRBD2	NA	TRBJ2-7	CASSEFGSGSYEQYF	TGTGCCAGCAGTGAATTCGGTAGCGGGAGCTACGAGCAGTACTTC
TRBV4-1	NA	NA	TRBJ2-1	CASSQTRLVNSYNEQFF	TGCGCCAGCAGCCAAACCCGACTCGTCAACTCCTACAATGAGCAGTTCTTC
TRBV9	TRBD1	NA	TRBJ1-2	CASSPIIGQGGYGYTF	TGTGCCAGCAGCCCTATAATCGGACAGGGCGGCTATGGCTACACCTTC
TRBV6-6	NA	NA	TRBJ2-1	CASSYGTVYNEQFF	TGTGCCAGCAGTTACGGTACGGTATACAATGAGCAGTTCTTC
TRBV9	TRBD1	NA	TRBJ1-1	CASSVDRGRRYTEAFF	TGTGCCAGCAGCGTCGACAGGGGGCGCCGGTACACTGAAGCTTTCTTT
TRBV19	TRBD1	NA	TRBJ1-5	CASSITGESRNQPQHF	TGTGCCAGTAGTATCACAGGGGAGAGCCGCAATCAGCCCCAGCATTTT
TRBV7-8	NA	NA	TRBJ2-7	CASSLARATYEQYF	TGTGCCAGCAGCTTAGCGCGGGCCACCTACGAGCAGTACTTC
TRBV11-2	TRBD2	NA	TRBJ2-7	CASSSVLAGVYEQYF	TGTGCCAGCAGCTCTGTACTAGCGGGAGTATACGAGCAGTACTTC
TRBV15	TRBD2	NA	TRBJ2-7	CATSTLEGRERRQYF	TGTGCCACCAGCACCTTAGAGGGGCGGGAGCGACGGCAGTACTTC
TRBV19	NA	NA	TRBJ2-2	CASSSVRGGELFF	TGTGCCAGTAGTTCAGTGCGAGGCGGGGAGCTGTTTTTT
TRBV27	NA	few	TRBJ2-1	CASSYTGTNEQFF	TGTGCCAGCAGTTATACAGGTACCAATGAGCAGTTCTTC
TRBV9	TRBD2	NA	TRBJ2-5	CASSVGGLAIQETQYF	TGTGCCAGCAGCGTAGGGGGACTAGCCATCCAAGAGACCCAGTACTTC
TRBV30	NA	NA	TRBJ2-1	CAWGQGSNEQFF	TGTGCCTGGGGGCAGGGGAGCAATGAGCAGTTCTTC
TRBV11-1	TRBD2	NA	TRBJ2-5	CASSYLMTSGRAGETQYF	TGTGCCAGCAGCTACTTGATGACTAGCGGGAGGGCCGGGGAGACCCAGTACTTC
TRBV7-9	TRBD1	NA	TRBJ1-1	CASKGQKNTEAFF	TGTGCCAGCAAGGGACAGAAGAACACTGAAGCTTTCTTT